This T cell receptor (beta chain) is drawn from a study of blood T cells in healthy people across ages. Study in general: Through template switching, about one barcoded beta molecule was captured per two T cells, as measured in model experiments.

The table lists this clonotype with a few counts. Through a sample-barcoded 5' primer and a J-beta primer mix, a second PCR was run for about 6 to 12 cycles. TCRdb re-called the 5' RACE reads through MiXCR, storing one row per CDR3 protein. Among 1.2 million to 1.5 million distinct CDR3 sequences listed, roughly 60% were seen once. V lost 4 bases to trimming and J lost 2 bases; unmatched junction nucleotides: 6. Looked up from germline, CDR1 is SQVTM and CDR2 is ANQGSEA. The length of the CDR3 is 14 residues. Sequencing input: blood. The chain recombines TRBV29-1 with TRBJ2-5, with TRBD2 identical over 8 bases. The clonotype originates from a man between 18 and 29 years old in good health. CDR3 nucleotides: TGCAGCGTTGTTTTGGCGGGGGGACAAGAGACCCAGTACTTC. It specifies CSVVLAGGQETQYF.